This T cell receptor (beta chain) appears in the sequencing data of a study of blood T cell repertoires in COVID-19. Study-wide background: Acute and convalescent COVID-19 specimens originated in the United States, Italy and Spain. From T cells, B-cell-depleted T cells, or PBMCs came the material, which was cDNA or gDNA.

Sequencing was performed with immunoSEQ multiplex PCR; in TCRdb, only in-frame clones are kept and a portion is missing. The table has 200,000 to 250,000 clones, roughly 79% seen once. Sequences were obtained from PBMCs or T cells enriched from blood (not recorded which). The source of this sequence is a man between 35 and 55 years old who had recovered from COVID-19.

The CDR3 nucleotides read TGTGCCAGCAGCTTAGGAGAATCGGGGTTAGGCTCACCCCTCCACTTT. Protein product: CASSLGESGLGSPLHF. V gene TRBV7-8 combines with J gene TRBJ1-6; D is uncertain. Trimming took off 1 base at V and 10 bases at J, with 17 bases between the two ends. Germline CDR1 is SGHVS and CDR2 is FQNEAQ. This CDR3 has 16 residues.